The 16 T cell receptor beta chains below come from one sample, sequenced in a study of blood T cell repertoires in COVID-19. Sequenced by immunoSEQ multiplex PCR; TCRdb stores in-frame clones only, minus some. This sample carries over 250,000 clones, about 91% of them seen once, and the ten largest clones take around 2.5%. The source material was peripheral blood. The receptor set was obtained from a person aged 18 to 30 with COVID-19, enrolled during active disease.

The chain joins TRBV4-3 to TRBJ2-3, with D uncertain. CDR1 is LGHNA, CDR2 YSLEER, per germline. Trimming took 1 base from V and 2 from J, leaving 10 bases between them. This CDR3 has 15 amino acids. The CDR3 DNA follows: TGCGCCAGCAGCCAAGGACGGAGACCCACAGATACGCAGTATTTT. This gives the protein CASSQGRRPTDTQYF.

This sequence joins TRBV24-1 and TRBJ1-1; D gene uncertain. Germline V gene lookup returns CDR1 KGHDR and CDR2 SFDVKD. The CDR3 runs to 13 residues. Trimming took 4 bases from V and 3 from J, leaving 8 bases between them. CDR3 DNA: TGTGCCACCAGTGAGGTAGGAGACACTGAAGCTTTCTTT. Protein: CATSEVGDTEAFF.

DNA for the CDR3: TGTGCCAGCGTTACAGGGGGCGCAGACTATGGCTACACCTTC. The encoded protein is CASVTGGADYGYTF. The chain carries TRBV6-5 and TRBJ1-2; 9 bases agree with TRBD1. There are 14 residues in the CDR3. V dropped 8 bases and J dropped 3; count of bases not matched to a gene: 7. Germline V CDR1 and CDR2: MNHEY, SVGAGI.

This chain's CDR3 is CASSPSGSSYNEQFF. The DNA of the CDR3 is TGTGCCAGCAGCCCCTCGGGGAGCTCCTACAATGAGCAGTTCTTC. The genes are TRBV9 and TRBJ2-1; weak D call: TRBD2 (5 bases). This CDR3 comprises 15 residues. Trimming removed 4 bases from V and 0 bases from J, with 11 bases in between. CDR1 is SGDLS and CDR2 is YYNGEE in the germline V gene.

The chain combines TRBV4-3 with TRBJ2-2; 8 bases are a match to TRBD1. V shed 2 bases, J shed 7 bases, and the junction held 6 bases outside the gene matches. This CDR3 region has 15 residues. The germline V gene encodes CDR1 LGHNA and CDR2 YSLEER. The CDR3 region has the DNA TGCGCCAGCAGCCAAACAACAGGGGGAGTCGGGGAGCTGTTTTTT. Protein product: CASSQTTGGVGELFF.

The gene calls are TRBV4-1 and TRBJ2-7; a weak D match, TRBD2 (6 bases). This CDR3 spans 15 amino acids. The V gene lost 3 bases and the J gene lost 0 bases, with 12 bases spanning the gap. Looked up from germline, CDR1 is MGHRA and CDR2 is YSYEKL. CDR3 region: CASSQLDYSSYEQYF. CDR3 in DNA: TGCGCCAGCAGCCAGTTGGACTATAGCTCCTACGAGCAGTACTTC.

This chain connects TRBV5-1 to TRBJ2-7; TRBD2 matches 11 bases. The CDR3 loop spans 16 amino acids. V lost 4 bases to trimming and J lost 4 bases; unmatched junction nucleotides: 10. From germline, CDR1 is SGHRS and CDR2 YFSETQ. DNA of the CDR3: TGCGCCAGCAGCGTCACTCCTCTAGCGGGAGGTTACGAGCAGTACTTC. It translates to CASSVTPLAGGYEQYF. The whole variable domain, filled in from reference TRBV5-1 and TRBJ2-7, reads KAGVTQTPRYLIKTRGQQVTLSCSPISGHRSVSWYQQTPGQGLQFLFEYFSETQRNKGNFPGRFSGRQFSNSRSEMNVSTLELGDSALYLCASSVTPLAGGYEQYFGPGTRLTVT.

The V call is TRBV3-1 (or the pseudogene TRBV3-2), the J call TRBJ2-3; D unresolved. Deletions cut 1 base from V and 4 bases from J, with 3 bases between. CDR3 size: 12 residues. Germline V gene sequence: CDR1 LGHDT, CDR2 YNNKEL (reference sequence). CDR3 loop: CASSQVSDTQYF. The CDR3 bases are TGTGCCAGCAGCCAAGTATCAGATACGCAGTATTTT.

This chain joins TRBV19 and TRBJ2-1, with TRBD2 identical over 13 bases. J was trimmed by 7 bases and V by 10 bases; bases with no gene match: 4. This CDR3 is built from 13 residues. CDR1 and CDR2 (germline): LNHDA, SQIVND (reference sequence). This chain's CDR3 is CATTSGGVNEQFF. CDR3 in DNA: TGTGCCACCACTAGCGGGGGGGTGAATGAGCAGTTCTTC.

The chain's CDR3 is CASRIDWSSGNTIYF. DNA of the CDR3: TGTGCCAGCAGGATCGACTGGAGCTCTGGAAACACCATATATTTT. This chain uses TRBV6-5 with TRBJ1-3; D unresolved. Germline CDR1 is MNHEY and CDR2 is SVGAGI. The CDR3 covers 15 residues. V was pared by 6 bases and J by 0 bases, with 12 bases between.

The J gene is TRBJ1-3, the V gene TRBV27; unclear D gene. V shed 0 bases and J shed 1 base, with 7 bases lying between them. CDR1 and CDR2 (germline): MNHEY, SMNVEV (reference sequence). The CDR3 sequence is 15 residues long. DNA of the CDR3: TGTGCCAGCAGTTTATCCGCGGCTTCTGGAAACACCATATATTTT. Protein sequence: CASSLSAASGNTIYF.

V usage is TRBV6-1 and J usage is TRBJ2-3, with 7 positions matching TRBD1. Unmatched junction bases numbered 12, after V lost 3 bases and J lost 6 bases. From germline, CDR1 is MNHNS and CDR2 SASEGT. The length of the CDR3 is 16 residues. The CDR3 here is CASSDYGRGSSDTQYF. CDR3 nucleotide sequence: TGTGCCAGCAGTGACTATGGCAGGGGGTCATCCGATACGCAGTATTTT.

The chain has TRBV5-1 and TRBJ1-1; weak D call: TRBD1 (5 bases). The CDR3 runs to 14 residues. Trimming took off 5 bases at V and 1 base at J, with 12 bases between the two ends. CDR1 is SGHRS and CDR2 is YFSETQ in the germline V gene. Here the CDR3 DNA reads TGCGCCAGCAGTTATCTCCAGGGGAACACTGAAGCTTTCTTT. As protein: CASSYLQGNTEAFF.

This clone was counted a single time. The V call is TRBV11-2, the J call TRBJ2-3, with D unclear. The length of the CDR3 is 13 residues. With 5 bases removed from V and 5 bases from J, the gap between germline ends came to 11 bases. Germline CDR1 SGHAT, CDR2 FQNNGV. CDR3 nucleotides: TGTGCCAGCAGCCCCCCCTCCCGAGATACGCAGTATTTT. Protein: CASSPPSRDTQYF.

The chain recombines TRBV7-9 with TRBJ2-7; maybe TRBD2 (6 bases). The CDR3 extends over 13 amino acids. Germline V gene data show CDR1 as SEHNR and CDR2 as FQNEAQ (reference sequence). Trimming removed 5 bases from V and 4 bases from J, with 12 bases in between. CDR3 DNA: TGTGCCAGCAGCCGAGGGACTTTTTACGAGCAGTACTTC. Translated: CASSRGTFYEQYF.

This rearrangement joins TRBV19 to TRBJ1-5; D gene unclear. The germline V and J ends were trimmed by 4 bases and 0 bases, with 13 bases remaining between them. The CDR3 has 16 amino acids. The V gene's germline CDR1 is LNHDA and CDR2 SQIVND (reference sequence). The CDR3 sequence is CASSSQSVDSNQPQHF. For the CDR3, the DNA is TGTGCCAGTAGTAGCCAATCAGTTGATAGCAATCAGCCCCAGCATTTT.